This T cell receptor beta chain was identified in a study of human T cells and chemical hapten exposure. This sample's time point: patch test 1, 2 weeks after DPC sensitization. Treatment defined: therapeutic diphenylcyclopropenone sensitization with weekly scalp DPC. In germline, CDR1 is SGHDT, CDR2 YYEEEE. The ends were cut back, 0 bases at V and 10 bases at J, with 13 bases in the middle. The CDR3 totals 13 residues. Using its own MiXCR run on the RACE reads, TCRdb lists one record per CDR3 protein. The table shows around 300,000 distinct CDR3 sequences, with approximately 6.3% occurring only once.

The receptor comes from a woman younger than 35 with alopecia areata. Some clones in this sample may be carry-over from other donors' samples. The chain is built from TRBV5-6 and TRBJ1-1; no firm D call. This specimen was whole blood, taken in connection with sensitization to the hapten diphenylcyclopropenone (DPC). CDR3 sequence: CASSLVPKGGAFF. The CDR3 DNA follows: TGTGCCAGCAGCTTGGTTCCTAAAGGAGGAGCTTTCTTT.